There are a few counts of the clone carrying this T cell receptor beta chain. Its target is not known. TCRdb reprocessed the 5' RACE reads via MiXCR and lists one record per CDR3 protein. Of 100,000 to 150,000 distinct CDR3 sequences in the sample, about 15% are singletons; the top ten hold about 33%. CDR3 length: 14 amino acids. The germline V and J ends were trimmed by 4 bases and 1 base, with 8 bases remaining between them. The sample is drawn from a study of CD8 T cells in ankylosing spondylitis. Study findings and constraints: The authors found the disease-linked clones to be CD8+ and relatively rare in peripheral blood. For ankylosing spondylitis blood, a TCR beta motif of 7 or 8 highly homologous variants appeared characteristic. Reported data indicate significant enrichment of disease-linked clones within matched ankylosing spondylitis synovial fluid.

The origin of this receptor is a male donor with ankylosing spondylitis. Input material: blood, either unsorted or a sorted T cell fraction (not recorded which). The chain joins TRBV12-3 or TRBV12-4 to TRBJ2-4; possibly TRBD1 or TRBD2 for D (6 bases each). CDR3 bases: TGTGCCAGCAGTTGGGGGGCGGCCAAAAACATTCAGTACTTC. Its protein is CASSWGAAKNIQYF.